These 27 T cell receptor beta chains originate from one sample sequenced in a study of a mutant IDH1 vaccine in newly diagnosed glioma listed by TCRdb under 2021. To prepare the library, the immunoSEQ multiplex PCR assay was applied. TCRdb stores this immuneACCESS table with in-frame sequences only. Part of the clones is absent; in the studies checked, under half of the shortfall reflects unresolved V genes, and no reason is known for the rest. The sample table holds approximately 110,000 clones, of which roughly 88% were seen once. Under 0.8% of the sample comes from the top ten. Their antigen targets remain unknown. The sample's time point, from its label and the paper: week 11, during vaccination. Each vaccine dose, consisting of 300 ug of a 20-mer mutant IDH1 peptide in Montanide, was administered subcutaneously with topical imiquimod. The material was PBMCs, obtained from a glioma patient whose treatment included an IDH1 peptide vaccine. These TCRs come from a woman aged 45-65 years with glioma.

The chain combines TRBV9 with TRBJ1-3, with TRBD1 matching 8 bases. With V trimmed by 4 bases and J by 4 bases, 4 bases remained unmatched. This CDR3 region has 14 residues. The V gene's germline CDR1 is SGDLS and CDR2 YYNGEE. The CDR3 is CASSSGGEGNTIYF. CDR3 coding DNA: TGTGCCAGCAGCTCAGGGGGCGAAGGAAACACCATATATTTT.

The genes are TRBV9 and TRBJ2-3, with TRBD1 identical over 8 bases. V trimming: 4 bases; J trimming: 8 bases; junction bases outside the gene matches: 6. Looked up from germline, CDR1 is SGDLS and CDR2 is YYNGEE. CDR3 length: 13 amino acids. In DNA form, the CDR3 reads TGTGCCAGCAGCCCACAGGGGGTAGTTACGCAGTATTTT. Its translation is CASSPQGVVTQYF.

The chain recombines TRBV5-1 with TRBJ1-4; 8 bases align to TRBD1. The CDR3 is made up of 15 amino acids. Looked up from germline, CDR1 is SGHRS and CDR2 is YFSETQ. The ends lost 4 bases at V and 6 bases at J; junction bases unmatched: 8. The CDR3 nucleotides are TGCGCCAGCAGCGGGGGACAGGCCTTTGATGAAAAACTGTTTTTT. Amino acid sequence: CASSGGQAFDEKLFF.

The genes are TRBV11-2 and TRBJ2-6; D is undetermined. Germline assignment: CDR1 SGHAT and CDR2 FQNNGV. Trimming took off 1 base at V and 2 bases at J, with 9 bases between the two ends. CDR3 size: 16 residues. The CDR3 loop reads CASSLAWGTGANVLTF. CDR3 in DNA: TGTGCCAGCAGCTTAGCGTGGGGTACTGGGGCCAACGTCCTGACTTTC.

V and J are TRBV6-1 and TRBJ2-3; D unresolved. Trimming stripped 2 bases from V and 0 bases from J, with 9 bases between. Germline assignment: CDR1 MNHNS and CDR2 SASEGT. The CDR3 runs to 15 residues. CDR3 in amino acids: CASSEYKESTDTQYF. The CDR3 DNA reads as TGTGCCAGCAGTGAATATAAGGAAAGCACAGATACGCAGTATTTT.

This clone was seen just once. The genes are TRBV30 and TRBJ2-5; 8 nucleotides agree with TRBD1. The V and J ends lost 2 bases and 5 bases, in that order; junction bases with no gene match: 10. Germline V gene data show CDR1 as GTSNPN and CDR2 as SVGIG (reference sequence). The CDR3 loop spans 15 amino acids. CDR3 sequence (DNA): TGTGCCTGGAGTCCCCCCCGGACAGGGACGGAGACCCAGTACTTC. Translating gives CAWSPPRTGTETQYF.

The chain couples TRBV28 to TRBJ2-7; D is uncertain. The CDR3 sequence is 12 residues long. In germline, CDR1 is MDHEN, CDR2 SYDVKM. With 3 bases removed from V and 4 bases from J, the gap between germline ends came to 7 bases. CDR3 protein: CASSFGPYEQYF. In nucleotides, the CDR3 is TGTGCCAGCAGTTTCGGACCTTACGAGCAGTACTTC.

The gene calls are TRBV6-1 and TRBJ2-3; 7 nucleotides line up with TRBD2. V shed 2 bases, J shed 4 bases, and the junction held 9 bases outside the gene matches. CDR3 length: 16 residues. Germline V gene data show CDR1 as MNHNS and CDR2 as SASEGT. The CDR3 is CASSEIWGGVADTQYF. CDR3 bases: TGTGCCAGCAGTGAAATTTGGGGAGGGGTGGCAGATACGCAGTATTTT.

This sequence joins TRBV9 and TRBJ1-2, with D uncertain. The CDR3 is 13 amino acids. Germline V gene data show CDR1 as SGDLS and CDR2 as YYNGEE. Trimming took 0 bases from V and 1 from J, leaving 4 bases between them. CDR3 in DNA: TGTGCCAGCAGCGTAGGTGTTAACTATGGCTACACCTTC. Protein sequence: CASSVGVNYGYTF.

The rearrangement links TRBV10-1 to TRBJ2-3, with 9 bases identical to TRBD1. Trimming at V came to 9 bases and at J to 1 base, leaving 5 bases not matched to a gene. CDR3 length equals 14 residues. Germline V gene data show CDR1 as WNHNN and CDR2 as SYGVQD (reference sequence). CDR3 in DNA: TGCGCCAGTGGACAGGGGCGAGGCACAGATACGCAGTATTTT. Protein: CASGQGRGTDTQYF.

The genes are TRBV4-1 and TRBJ1-2; the D gene is possibly TRBD1 (5 bases). The CDR3 totals 12 residues. Germline CDR1 MGHRA, CDR2 YSYEKL. V was clipped by 1 base and J by 6 bases, with 6 bases between them. The CDR3 loop reads CASSQGTNGYTF. The DNA of the CDR3 is TGCGCCAGCAGCCAAGGGACAAATGGCTACACCTTC.

The J gene is TRBJ1-6, the V gene TRBV7-9; D not resolved. Trimming cost V 0 bases and J 6 bases, with 12 bases left between them. Looked up from germline, CDR1 is SEHNR and CDR2 is FQNEAQ (reference sequence). CDR3 length: 16 residues. The CDR3 nucleotides read TGTGCCAGCAGCTTAGCGGCCGGGATAGGTAATTCACCCCTCCACTTT. It yields the protein CASSLAAGIGNSPLHF.

This clone came up once. This chain joins TRBV19 and TRBJ2-1, with no clear D. CDR3 length: 16 amino acids. Germline loops: CDR1 LNHDA, CDR2 SQIVND (reference sequence). Trimming removed 6 bases at V and 0 bases at J, with 15 bases between. The CDR3 DNA reads as TGTGCCAGTAGGCTAGAGAGCCTCAGCTCCTACAATGAGCAGTTCTTC. It specifies CASRLESLSSYNEQFF.

V gene TRBV7-9 combines with J gene TRBJ1-1; D is undetermined. CDR1 and CDR2 (germline): SEHNR, FQNEAQ (reference sequence). This CDR3 has 14 residues. Between the trimmed V and J ends, which lost 5 bases and 4 bases, there was a span of 14 bases. The CDR3 sequence is CASSRVERATEAFF. The CDR3 nucleotides read TGTGCCAGCAGCCGGGTGGAGCGGGCCACTGAAGCTTTCTTT.

The rearrangement joins TRBV5-1 to TRBJ2-5; TRBD1 matches 8 bases. This CDR3 has 20 amino acids. V shed 0 bases, J shed 1 base, and the junction held 17 bases outside the gene matches. Germline V gene data show CDR1 as SGHRS and CDR2 as YFSETQ. The CDR3 DNA follows: TGCGCCAGCAGCTTGGATTGGGACAGGAGGGAATCGATTGGCCAAGAGACCCAGTACTTC. Protein product: CASSLDWDRRESIGQETQYF.

The V call is TRBV28, the J call TRBJ2-1, with D unresolved. Germline values: CDR1 MDHEN, CDR2 SYDVKM. The CDR3 has 16 residues. The V and J ends lost 6 bases and 4 bases respectively, with 19 bases between them. The CDR3: CASSLEGLVGYNEQFF. DNA of the CDR3: TGTGCCAGCAGCCTAGAAGGGTTAGTGGGTTACAATGAGCAGTTCTTC.

The chain joins TRBV5-1 to TRBJ1-1; 8 positions match TRBD1. CDR1 is SGHRS, CDR2 YFSETQ, per germline. Losses at the gene ends were 2 bases for V and 0 bases for J; bases not matched to a gene: 9. The CDR3 contains 17 residues. The CDR3 region is CASSFDSPGGMNTEAFF. CDR3 nucleotide sequence: TGCGCCAGCAGCTTCGATTCCCCAGGGGGCATGAACACTGAAGCTTTCTTT.

The gene calls are TRBV5-4 and TRBJ2-3; D possibly corresponds to TRBD2 (5 bases). Germline-derived CDR1 and CDR2 are SGHNT and YYREEE (reference sequence). The V and J ends lost 4 bases and 3 bases respectively, with 15 bases between them. This CDR3 has 15 residues. As DNA, the CDR3 is TGTGCCAGCAGCCGGACGGGGTACTGGACAGATACGCAGTATTTT. It translates to CASSRTGYWTDTQYF.

The CDR3 protein is CASSELNEQFF. DNA of the CDR3: TGTGCCAGCAGTGAACTCAATGAGCAGTTCTTC. The rearrangement links TRBV6-5 to TRBJ2-1, with D hard to call. CDR1 is MNHEY and CDR2 is SVGAGI in the germline V gene. CDR3 length equals 11 residues. Trimming shortened V by 5 bases and J by 6 bases, and 5 bases separated the two germline ends.

The CDR3 here is CASSPRQNLGTF. CDR3 DNA sequence: TGTGCCAGCAGCCCCCGACAGAACTTAGGCACCTTC. This chain links TRBV7-9 with TRBJ1-2, with a possible D match to TRBD1 (5 bases). CDR1 and CDR2 (germline): SEHNR, FQNEAQ (reference sequence). The CDR3 spans 12 residues. V lost 5 bases and J lost 13, with 17 bases in between.

J is TRBJ1-4 and V is TRBV20-1; D not resolved. Trimming took 5 bases from V and 8 from J, leaving 9 bases between them. Germline CDR1 reads DFQATT; CDR2 reads SNEGSKA (reference sequence). The CDR3 loop spans 11 amino acids. CDR3 DNA sequence: TGCAGTGCTGGGTCGGGGGAAAAACTGTTTTTT. Translation: CSAGSGEKLFF.

The chain combines TRBV19 with TRBJ1-1; D is ambiguous. Looked up from germline, CDR1 is LNHDA and CDR2 is SQIVND (reference sequence). The V end was cut by 6 bases, the J end by 1 base, with 12 bases between. This CDR3 has 14 amino acids. The CDR3 nucleotides are TGTGCCAGTAGACGAAGGGAGGAGAACACTGAAGCTTTCTTT. The encoded protein is CASRRREENTEAFF.

This chain joins TRBV10-1 and TRBJ1-2; D is undetermined. V lost 10 bases, J lost 7 bases, and 13 bases lay in between. Per the germline V gene, CDR1 is WNHNN and CDR2 is SYGVQD (reference sequence). There are 11 residues in the CDR3. The CDR3 is CATTTSSGYTF. Written as DNA, the CDR3 is TGCGCCACCACCACCAGCTCTGGCTACACCTTC.

In this sample, this clone turned up once. The chain employs TRBV2 and TRBJ2-1, with 14 bases aligning to TRBD2. The CDR3 runs to 15 residues. After removal of 7 bases from V and 7 bases from J, the junction contained 6 bases not matched to a gene. CDR1 SNHLY and CDR2 FYNNEI come from the germline V gene. CDR3: CASTMTSGRGNEQFF. The CDR3 DNA follows: TGTGCCAGCACCATGACTAGCGGGAGGGGAAATGAGCAGTTCTTC.

V is TRBV20-1 and J is TRBJ2-5; D call uncertain. This CDR3 is built from 11 residues. CDR1 DFQATT and CDR2 SNEGSKA come from the germline V gene (reference sequence). V dropped 3 bases and J dropped 5 bases, with 7 bases sitting between them. Here the CDR3 DNA reads TGCAGTGCTAGTGCGTTCGAGACCCAGTACTTC. Translating gives CSASAFETQYF.

V is TRBV29-1 and J is TRBJ2-2; D is perhaps TRBD2 (5 bases). CDR3 size: 11 residues. From germline, CDR1 is SQVTM and CDR2 ANQGSEA. V lost 6 bases and J 6 bases, leaving 8 bases between the germline ends. This CDR3 is CSVSSAGELFF. In nucleotides, the CDR3 is TGCAGCGTCAGTAGCGCCGGGGAGCTGTTTTTT.

This chain uses TRBV7-9 with TRBJ2-3; 9 nucleotides align to TRBD2. Germline V CDR1 and CDR2: SEHNR, FQNEAQ (reference sequence). This CDR3 has 16 amino acids. V lost 1 base to trimming and J lost 2 bases; unmatched junction nucleotides: 4. CDR3 sequence (DNA): TGTGCCAGCAGCTTAGGTAGCGGGAGTTTCACAGATACGCAGTATTTT. Residues: CASSLGSGSFTDTQYF.